This TCR beta chain appears in the sequencing data of a study of cytomegalovirus exposure and HLA in healthy donors. General study points: Later analysis demonstrated an association between a missense DCLRE1C variant and TCR beta V- and J-gene trimming.

Researchers ran the PCR with 60 Vbeta and 13 Jbeta primers. TCRdb's table, derived via immunoSEQ multiplex PCR, lists solely in-frame clones and lacks some. The repertoire includes around 200,000 clones, about three quarters of them detected once, and 15% to 19% sits in the top ten. Comments on this clone: The target antigen is unknown.

The junction had 4 bases not matched to a gene; V was cut back by 8 bases and J by 5 bases. In germline, CDR1 is LNHDA, CDR2 SQIVND (reference sequence). This CDR3 contains 12 residues. The clonotype was recovered from a man in his forties in good health and CMV-seronegative. Sequencing was done on a sample of PBMCs. The gene calls are TRBV19 and TRBJ1-1; TRBD1 matches 8 bases. The CDR3 DNA reads as TGTGCCAGTGACAGGGGTGGAACTGAAGCTTTCTTT. Translated, it gives CASDRGGTEAFF.